The 22 T cell receptor beta chains below come from one sample, sequenced in a study of breast tumors, draining lymph nodes, adjacent tissues. TCRdb used MiXCR to reprocess the multiplex PCR reads, holding one entry per CDR3 protein. Here the sample spans 25,000 or so distinct CDR3 sequences, over 60% being singletons. The specimen sequenced was tumor-adjacent breast tissue. Receptors originate from a female donor with breast cancer. Some clones in this sample may be carry-over from other donors' samples.

This clonotype was seen ten or more times. The chain has TRBV5-4 and TRBJ2-5; TRBD1 might be the D (6 bases). CDR1 SGHNT and CDR2 YYREEE come from the germline V gene (reference sequence). V shed 4 bases and J shed 0 bases, with 10 bases lying between them. There are 14 residues in the CDR3. The CDR3 nucleotides read TGTGCCAGCAGCATAGACAGGAACCAAGAGACCCAGTACTTC. It specifies CASSIDRNQETQYF.

This clonotype was observed many times. The chain links TRBV4-1 to TRBJ2-7; 9 bases match TRBD1. From germline, CDR1 is MGHRA and CDR2 YSYEKL. The CDR3 runs 16 residues. V lost 5 bases, J lost 3 bases, and 11 bases stayed unmatched. The CDR3 DNA follows: TGCGCCAGCAGCTCGGGACAGGGTAAGAATATCTACGAGCAGTACTTC. Protein: CASSSGQGKNIYEQYF.

This chain connects TRBV5-6 to TRBJ2-3; D call uncertain. V lost 3 bases, J lost 6 bases, and 8 bases lay in between. The CDR3 extends over 12 amino acids. Per germline, CDR1 SGHDT and CDR2 YYEEEE. The DNA of the CDR3 is TGTGCCAGCAGCTGGGCTGGCGATACGCAGTATTTT. Translation gives CASSWAGDTQYF.

V gene TRBV5-8 combines with J gene TRBJ2-3, with TRBD1 identical over 9 bases. The CDR3 has 19 amino acids. Germline V CDR1 and CDR2: SGHTS, YDEGEE. With V trimmed by 3 bases and J by 2 bases, 16 bases remained unmatched. The CDR3 DNA reads as TGTGCCAGCAGCTATCTACCGTCTTATCGACAGGGGGTCACAGATACGCAGTATTTT. Its translation: CASSYLPSYRQGVTDTQYF.

This clonotype is categorized as medium-sized. The gene calls are TRBV20-1 and TRBJ2-1, with TRBD2 matching over 12 bases. CDR1 and CDR2 (germline): DFQATT, SNEGSKA (reference sequence). There are 15 residues in the CDR3. V was pared by 6 bases and J by 5 bases, with 8 bases of the junction left unmatched. The CDR3 bases are TGCAGTGCGGACACACTAGCGGGAGGCCACAATGAGCAGTTCTTC. This translates into CSADTLAGGHNEQFF.

This chain uses TRBV20-1 with TRBJ2-1; 14 positions match TRBD2. V lost 3 bases and J lost 9; bases outside the gene matches: 7. CDR3 length equals 15 residues. CDR1 is DFQATT, CDR2 SNEGSKA, per germline (reference sequence). CDR3 sequence (DNA): TGCAGTGCTAGGGGTGAGACTAGCGGGAGGGGTGAGCAGTTCTTC. Amino acid sequence: CSARGETSGRGEQFF.

A few counts support this clonotype. The chain recombines TRBV4-2 with TRBJ2-3, with 12 bases lining up with TRBD2. V trimming: 0 bases; J trimming: 2 bases; junction bases outside the gene matches: 15. Germline V gene data show CDR1 as LGHNA and CDR2 as YNFKEQ. The CDR3 is 21 residues long. In nucleotides, the CDR3 is TGTGCCAGCAGCCAAGACCCACTAGCGGGAGGAACACAACCTACCACAGATACGCAGTATTTT. This translates into CASSQDPLAGGTQPTTDTQYF.

The V gene is TRBV19, the J gene TRBJ2-5; 7 positions agree with TRBD2. J lost 5 bases, V lost 6 bases, and 3 bases had no gene match. Germline values: CDR1 LNHDA, CDR2 SQIVND (reference sequence). There are 12 residues in the CDR3. The CDR3 nucleotides read TGTGCCAGTAGGGGAGGGCGCGAGACCCAGTACTTC. Translation: CASRGGRETQYF.

This clonotype was counted a single time. Its ends do not fully match the called genes, so a read error is possible. This sequence joins TRBV2 and TRBJ2-7; no clear D. Germline CDR1 is SNHLY and CDR2 is FYNNEI. CDR3 length: 12 residues. The CDR3 reads CASSKESHEQYF. In nucleotides, the CDR3 is TGCGCCAGCAGTAAAGAGTCCCACGAGCAGTACTTC.

This clonotype was seen repeatedly, ten times or more. The rearrangement links TRBV3-1 to TRBJ2-7; TRBD2 is a possible D gene (6 bases). The ends were cut back, 1 base at V and 4 bases at J, with 11 bases in the middle. The CDR3 runs 14 residues. The germline gives CDR1 LGHDT, CDR2 YNNKEL (reference sequence). The CDR3 spells CASSQGAGRYEQYF. CDR3 bases: TGTGCCAGCAGCCAAGGGGCAGGGAGGTACGAGCAGTACTTC.

This clonotype is labeled as medium-sized. The V call is TRBV20-1, the J call TRBJ1-2, with TRBD1 as a possible D gene (5 bases). The CDR3 sequence is 14 residues long. Germline CDR1 DFQATT, CDR2 SNEGSKA (reference sequence). V lost 4 bases and J lost 5, with 17 bases in between. CDR3 nucleotides: TGCAGTGCTACGTCCGTTCCAGGGAATTATGGCTACACCTTC. It specifies CSATSVPGNYGYTF.

This rearrangement joins TRBV15 to TRBJ1-2, with 8 bases matching TRBD1. The CDR3 has 16 amino acids. Germline V CDR1 and CDR2: LNHNV, YYDKDF (reference sequence). The V segment lost 0 bases and the J segment 7 bases; nucleotides outside the gene matches: 10. Written as DNA, the CDR3 is TGTGCCACCAGCAGAGAAATAGTAACAGGGGGGGGTGGCTACACCTTC. Protein product: CATSREIVTGGGGYTF.

This clonotype was seen a single time. The rearrangement uses TRBV5-1 and TRBJ2-3; TRBD1 is a possible D gene (6 bases). V was clipped by 4 bases and J by 3 bases, with 12 bases between them. The CDR3 length is 14 residues. From germline, CDR1 is SGHRS and CDR2 YFSETQ. DNA for the CDR3: TGCGCCAGCAGCATGGGACATAGGACAGATACGCAGTATTTT. It is translated as CASSMGHRTDTQYF.

The chain joins TRBV20-1 to TRBJ2-3, with 10 nucleotides matching TRBD2. CDR3 size: 18 residues. The trim removed 0 bases at V and 4 bases at J, leaving 13 bases unmatched. The V gene's germline CDR1 is DFQATT and CDR2 SNEGSKA (reference sequence). DNA for the CDR3: TGCAGTGCTAGAGATGGGGATAGCGGGAGGTATAAATCAGATACGCAGTATTTT. Its protein product is CSARDGDSGRYKSDTQYF.

There are many counts of this clonotype. As DNA, the CDR3 is TGTGCCAGCAGCGGCCGGGACAGCCAAGAGACCCAGTACTTC. Translation gives CASSGRDSQETQYF. The chain couples TRBV9 to TRBJ2-5; 7 nucleotides match TRBD1. V shed 3 bases, J shed 1 base, and the junction held 3 bases outside the gene matches. The V gene's germline CDR1 is SGDLS and CDR2 YYNGEE. The CDR3 has 14 residues.

The V gene is TRBV12-3 or TRBV12-4, the J gene TRBJ2-3; no clear D. This CDR3 comprises 12 residues. The V and J ends lost 5 bases and 4 bases respectively, with 7 bases between them. CDR3 in amino acids: CASSPQADTQYF. CDR3 nucleotides: TGTGCCAGCAGTCCCCAGGCAGATACGCAGTATTTT.

This clonotype is a singleton in its sample. This sequence joins TRBV5-1 and TRBJ1-4; D not certain. This CDR3 spans 15 amino acids. Per germline, CDR1 SGHRS and CDR2 YFSETQ. The ends were cut back, 3 bases at V and 4 bases at J, with 13 bases in the middle. The CDR3 is CASSSEGSRNEKLFF. Here the CDR3 DNA reads TGCGCCAGCAGCTCGGAAGGAAGCCGTAATGAAAAACTGTTTTTT.

This clonotype is labeled as medium-sized (0.01 to 0.1%). The chain uses TRBV2 and TRBJ1-2; D gene unclear. V was cut by 6 bases and J by 8 bases, with 22 bases left in between. The CDR3 consists of 15 residues. Germline V gene sequence: CDR1 SNHLY, CDR2 FYNNEI. CDR3 sequence (DNA): TGTGCCAGCAGAAAGAATATGAGGGAGGTCGACGGCTACACCTTC. Translated: CASRKNMREVDGYTF.

The J gene is TRBJ2-7, the V gene TRBV10-3; TRBD2 matches 7 bases. V gave up 6 bases and J gave up 3 bases; unmatched junction bases: 2. The CDR3 is made up of 12 amino acids. Germline-derived CDR1 and CDR2 are ENHRY and SYGVKD. The CDR3 spells CAISWTSYEQYF. CDR3 DNA sequence: TGTGCCATCAGCTGGACTAGCTACGAGCAGTACTTC.

This clonotype is deemed medium-sized. J is TRBJ2-7 and V is TRBV2, with 8 bases fitting TRBD1. The V segment lost 7 bases and the J segment 3 bases; nucleotides outside the gene matches: 8. There are 14 residues in the CDR3. CDR1 is SNHLY and CDR2 is FYNNEI in the germline V gene. The CDR3 sequence: CASTSGQGDYEQYF. The CDR3 bases are TGTGCCAGCACCTCAGGACAGGGAGACTACGAGCAGTACTTC.

The J gene is TRBJ2-7, the V gene TRBV5-4, with 7 positions matching TRBD2. Per the germline V gene, CDR1 is SGHNT and CDR2 is YYREEE (reference sequence). The CDR3 runs 14 residues. V was pared by 4 bases and J by 1 base, with 5 bases of the junction left unmatched. CDR3 sequence (DNA): TGTGCCAGCAGCCCCCGGGGAGGGTCCTACGAGCAGTACTTC. This gives the protein CASSPRGGSYEQYF.

The chain employs TRBV9 and TRBJ2-3; no firm D call. Trimming took off 0 bases at V and 1 base at J, with 15 bases between the two ends. Germline CDR1 is SGDLS and CDR2 is YYNGEE. The CDR3 contains 17 residues. CDR3 DNA sequence: TGTGCCAGCAGCGTAGGAAACCGGATGTCTGGCACAGATACGCAGTATTTT. This sequence encodes CASSVGNRMSGTDTQYF.